Shown below are 7 T cell receptor beta chains from a single sample sequenced in a study of T cell responses to AZD1222 COVID-19 vaccine listed by TCRdb under 2021. Libraries came from the immunoSEQ multiplex PCR assay. Here the immuneACCESS table is served through TCRdb, limited to in-frame sequences with V and J called. Missing clones are a known gap in these copies; in checked studies unresolved V genes cover under half, and the rest lacks a known reason. The sample has 70,000 to 75,000 clones on record, about 78% of them singletons. Clones ranked in the top ten supply approximately 47% of the sample. What this sample's time point label stands for: about 28 days (+/-7) after the second vaccine dose. This specimen consisted of peripheral blood, obtained 28 days after the second AZD1222 dose. Receptors originate from an adult who received the AZD1222 COVID-19 vaccine.

J is TRBJ2-3 and V is TRBV18, with D possibly being TRBD2 (5 bases). Germline V gene data show CDR1 as KGHSH and CDR2 as LQKENI. Deletions cut 3 bases from V and 3 bases from J, with 13 bases between. This CDR3 has 15 amino acids. CDR3 residues: CASSPYGVATDTQYF. In nucleotides, the CDR3 is TGTGCCAGCTCACCTTACGGGGTCGCAACAGATACGCAGTATTTT.

The genes are TRBV19 and TRBJ1-5; no definite D call. The length of the CDR3 is 16 residues. V lost 1 base and J lost 0, with 10 bases in between. The germline V gene has CDR1 LNHDA and CDR2 SQIVND (reference sequence). The CDR3, as DNA: TGTGCCAGTAGTATAGGGGCAGTATCTAGCAATCAGCCCCAGCATTTT. The encoded protein is CASSIGAVSSNQPQHF.

The rearrangement uses TRBV6-2 or TRBV6-3 and TRBJ1-1; D unclear. CDR1 MNHEY and CDR2 SVGEGT come from the germline V gene. This CDR3 comprises 13 residues. Between the trimmed V and J ends, which lost 6 bases and 5 bases, there was a span of 13 bases. CDR3 region: CASSPFLGTEAFF. The CDR3 DNA is TGTGCCAGCAGCCCCTTTCTTGGGACTGAAGCTTTCTTT.

The genes are TRBV9 and TRBJ2-1, with 10 nucleotides matching TRBD1. There are 16 residues in the CDR3. V was pared by 0 bases and J by 7 bases, with 7 bases of the junction left unmatched. Germline CDR1 SGDLS, CDR2 YYNGEE. Written as DNA, the CDR3 is TGTGCCAGCAGCGTAGTGGGGACAGGGGTACCGAATGAGCAGTTCTTC. Residues: CASSVVGTGVPNEQFF.

The chain is built from TRBV6-2 or TRBV6-3 and TRBJ2-1; 8 bases are a match to TRBD1. J lost 7 bases, V lost 7 bases, and 18 bases had no gene match. CDR3 length equals 17 residues. In germline, CDR1 is MNHEY, CDR2 SVGEGT. CDR3 region: CASTPGWAGGLGNEQFF. For the CDR3, the DNA is TGTGCCAGCACCCCAGGGTGGGCAGGGGGCCTGGGGAATGAGCAGTTCTTC.

This clone has only a few counts. The identical CDR3 is also encoded by other nucleotide sequences in the sample. CDR3 amino acids: CASSLGPNTEAFF. The DNA for the CDR3 is TGTGCCAGCAGTTTAGGGCCTAACACTGAAGCTTTCTTT. This chain uses TRBV12-3 or TRBV12-4 with TRBJ1-1, with D hard to call. Trimming took off 1 base at V and 2 bases at J, with 5 bases between the two ends. There are 13 residues in the CDR3.

The chain carries TRBV5-4 and TRBJ2-1; unclear D gene. This CDR3 contains 12 residues. Per the germline V gene, CDR1 is SGHNT and CDR2 is YYREEE (reference sequence). The V gene lost 0 bases and the J gene lost 6 bases, with 4 bases spanning the gap. The CDR3 DNA reads TGTGCCAGCAGCTTGGGCATCAATGAGCAGTTCTTC. It encodes CASSLGINEQFF.